Here is one T cell receptor beta chain with its context. This sample was taken from a study of cytomegalovirus exposure and HLA in healthy donors. 13 Jbeta primers and 60 Vbeta primers were used for the PCR. Method: immunoSEQ multiplex PCR; TCRdb's copy keeps in-frame clones and lacks some. The sample lists about 120,000 clones, around 87% seen once, with about 1.7% in the top ten. The CDR3 has 14 amino acids. V shed 6 bases and J 6 bases; nucleotides not matched to a gene: 6. CDR1 and CDR2 from the germline V gene are LNHDA and SQIVND (reference sequence). The TCR originated in a middle-aged man in good health and CMV-seronegative. The J gene is TRBJ1-4, the V gene TRBV19; 8 nucleotides agree with TRBD1. The sample taken for sequencing was PBMCs. The CDR3: CASREGQAYEKLFF. The CDR3 coding sequence is TGTGCCAGTAGAGAGGGACAGGCTTATGAAAAACTGTTTTTT. Supplemented by reference TRBV19 and TRBJ1-4, the full variable domain reads DGGITQSPKYLFRKEGQNVTLSCEQNLNHDAMYWYRQDPGQGLRLIYYSQIVNDFQKGDIAEGYSVSREKKESFPLTVTSAQKNPTAFYLCASREGQAYEKLFFGSGTQLSVL.